This T cell receptor (beta chain) came from a study of technical replicates of blood from a few donors. This clone is a singleton in its sample. The repertoire was sequenced with immunoSEQ multiplex PCR; TCRdb's copy has only in-frame clones and lacks some. This table has under 85,000 clones, 94% appearing once. The CDR3 sequence is 15 residues long. V trimming: 5 bases; J trimming: 5 bases; junction bases outside the gene matches: 10. Per germline, CDR1 SNHLY and CDR2 FYNNEI. The TCR originated in a human donor in good health. The source material was T cells isolated from PBMCs. The chain joins TRBV2 to TRBJ2-7, with TRBD1 identical over 9 bases. The CDR3 bases are TGTGCCAGCAGTTACAGGGGGCGGGAGCTGGACGAGCAGTACTTC. Translation: CASSYRGRELDEQYF.